This T cell receptor (beta chain) was captured in a study of T cell repertoires in cytomegalovirus infection. Study findings and constraints: Ex vivo responses were dominated by HLA-C-restricted CMV-specific TCR beta clonotypes.

CDR1 is LNHDA, CDR2 SQIVND, per germline (reference sequence). With V trimmed by 7 bases and J by 5 bases, 9 bases remained unmatched. The CDR3 totals 15 residues. In regard to this clonotype: What it binds is not known.

One entry per CDR3 protein results from TCRdb running MiXCR on the reads. Among approximately 750,000 distinct CDR3 sequences listed, roughly a third were seen once. This TCR came from a human donor in good health (CMV status not recorded). Some clones in this sample may be carry-over from other donors' samples. V gene TRBV19 combines with J gene TRBJ1-5; 9 nucleotides line up with TRBD1. The sample consisted of PBMCs. CDR3 bases: TGTGCCAGTAACATGGGACAGGGAACGTATCAGCCCCAGCATTTT. It translates to CASNMGQGTYQPQHF.